The present entry profiles one TCR beta chain with its context. The V gene end was trimmed by 5 bases and the J gene end by 0 bases; junction bases not matched to a gene: 4. The CDR3 consists of 15 residues. Germline V CDR1 and CDR2: LNHNV, YYDKDF (reference sequence). This specimen belongs to a study of blood T cell repertoires in COVID-19. Across 20 to 25 US areas, participants ranged in age from about 18 to 100 years. The study assigned cohorts using participant-reported clinical history. For recovered donors of Cohort 3, there were two negative PCRs, clearance, or symptom resolution. In the original processing: Counts of nucleated cells, estimated from reference gene primer amplification, were obtained. Only in-frame clones appear in the TCRdb table, and some are missing; sequencing was by immunoSEQ multiplex PCR. V, J and clone size derive from that table, while D and trimming were established from the DNA sequence. In the table there are about 260,000 clones, around 90% of which are singletons.

The genes are TRBV15 and TRBJ2-7, with TRBD2 identical over 10 bases. Sample: PBMCs or T cells enriched from blood (not recorded which). The receptor's source is a woman aged 50 to 60 who had recovered from COVID-19. The CDR3 bases are TGTGCCACCAGCGGTAGCGGGAGGAACTCCTACGAGCAGTACTTC. It yields the protein CATSGSGRNSYEQYF. The complete variable domain, with remaining parts taken from reference TRBV15 and TRBJ2-7, reads DAMVIQNPRYQVTQFGKPVTLSCSQTLNHNVMYWYQQKSSQAPKLLFHYYDKDFNNEADTPDNFQSRRPNTSFCFLDIRSPGLGDTAMYLCATSGSGRNSYEQYFGPGTRLTVT.